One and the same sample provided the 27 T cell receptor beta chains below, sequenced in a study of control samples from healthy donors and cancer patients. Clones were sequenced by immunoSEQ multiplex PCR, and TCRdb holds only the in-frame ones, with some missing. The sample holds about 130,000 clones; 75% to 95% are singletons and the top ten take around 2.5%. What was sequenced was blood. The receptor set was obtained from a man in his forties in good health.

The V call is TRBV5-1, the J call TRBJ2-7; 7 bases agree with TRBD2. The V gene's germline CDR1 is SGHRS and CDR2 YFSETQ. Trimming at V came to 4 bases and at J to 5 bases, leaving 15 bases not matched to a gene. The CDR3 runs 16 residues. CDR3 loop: CASSPGALAVKNEQYF. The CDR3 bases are TGCGCCAGCAGCCCGGGCGCTCTAGCGGTAAAAAACGAGCAGTACTTC.

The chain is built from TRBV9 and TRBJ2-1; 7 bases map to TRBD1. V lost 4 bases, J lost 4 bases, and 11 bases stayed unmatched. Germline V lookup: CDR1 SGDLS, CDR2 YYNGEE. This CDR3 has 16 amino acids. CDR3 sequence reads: CASSYEPGQVYNEQFF. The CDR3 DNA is TGTGCCAGCAGCTACGAGCCCGGACAGGTTTACAATGAGCAGTTCTTC.

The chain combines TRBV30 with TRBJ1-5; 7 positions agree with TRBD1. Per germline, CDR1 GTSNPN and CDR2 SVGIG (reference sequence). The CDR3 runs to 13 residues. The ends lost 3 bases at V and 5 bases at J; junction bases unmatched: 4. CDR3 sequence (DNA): TGTGCCTGGAGCACACAGGGGTATCAGCCCCAGCATTTT. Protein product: CAWSTQGYQPQHF.

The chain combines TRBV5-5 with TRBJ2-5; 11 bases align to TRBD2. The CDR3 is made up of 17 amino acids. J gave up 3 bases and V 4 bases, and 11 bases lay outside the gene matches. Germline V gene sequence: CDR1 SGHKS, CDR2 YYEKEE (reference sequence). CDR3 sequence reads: CASSPSPLAGGKETQYF. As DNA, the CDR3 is TGTGCCAGCAGCCCGTCGCCCCTAGCGGGGGGTAAAGAGACCCAGTACTTC.

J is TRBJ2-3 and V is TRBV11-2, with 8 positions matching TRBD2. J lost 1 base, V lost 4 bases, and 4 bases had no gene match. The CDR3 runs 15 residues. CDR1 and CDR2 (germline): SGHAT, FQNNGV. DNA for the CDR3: TGTGCCAGCAGCTCCAGCGGGGGCGGCACAGATACGCAGTATTTT. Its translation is CASSSSGGGTDTQYF.

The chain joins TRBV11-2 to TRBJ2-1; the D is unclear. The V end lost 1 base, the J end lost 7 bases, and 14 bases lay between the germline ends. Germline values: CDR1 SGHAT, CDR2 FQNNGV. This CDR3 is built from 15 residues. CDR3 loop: CASSLGRSSVNEQFF. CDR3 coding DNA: TGTGCCAGCAGCTTAGGGCGGAGTTCTGTGAATGAGCAGTTCTTC.

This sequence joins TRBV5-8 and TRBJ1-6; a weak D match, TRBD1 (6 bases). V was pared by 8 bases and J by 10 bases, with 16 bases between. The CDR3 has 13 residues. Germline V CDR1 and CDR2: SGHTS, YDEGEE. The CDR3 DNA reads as TGTGCCAGTGGGACATTTGAGTTGTCACCCCTCCACTTT. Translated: CASGTFELSPLHF.

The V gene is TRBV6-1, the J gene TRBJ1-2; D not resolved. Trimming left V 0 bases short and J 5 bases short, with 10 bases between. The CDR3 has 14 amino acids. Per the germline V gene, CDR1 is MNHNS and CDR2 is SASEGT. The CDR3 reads CASSEALQGYGYTF. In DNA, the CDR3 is TGTGCCAGCAGTGAAGCGCTTCAAGGTTATGGCTACACCTTC.

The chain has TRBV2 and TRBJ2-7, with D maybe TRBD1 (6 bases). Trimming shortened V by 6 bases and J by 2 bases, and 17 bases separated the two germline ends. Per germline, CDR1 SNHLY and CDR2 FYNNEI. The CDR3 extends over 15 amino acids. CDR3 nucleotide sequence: TGTGCCAGCAGCTACTCCGGGACAACAGCCTACGAGCAGTACTTC. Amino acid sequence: CASSYSGTTAYEQYF.

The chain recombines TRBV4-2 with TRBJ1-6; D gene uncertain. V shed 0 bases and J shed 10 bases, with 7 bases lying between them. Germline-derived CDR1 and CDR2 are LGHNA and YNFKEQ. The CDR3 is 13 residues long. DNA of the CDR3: TGTGCCAGCAGCCAAGACACCCTCTCACCCCTCCACTTT. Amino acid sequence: CASSQDTLSPLHF.

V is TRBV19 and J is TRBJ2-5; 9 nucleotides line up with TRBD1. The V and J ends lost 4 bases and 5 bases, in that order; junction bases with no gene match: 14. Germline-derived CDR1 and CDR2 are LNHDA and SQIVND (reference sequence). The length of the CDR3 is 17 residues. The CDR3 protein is CASSTGQGFGKRETQYF. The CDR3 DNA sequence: TGTGCCAGTAGTACCGGACAGGGGTTCGGCAAGAGGGAGACCCAGTACTTC.

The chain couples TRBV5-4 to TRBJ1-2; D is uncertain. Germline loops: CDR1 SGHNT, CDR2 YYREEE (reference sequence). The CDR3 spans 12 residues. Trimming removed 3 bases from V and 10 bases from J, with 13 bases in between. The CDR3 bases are TGTGCCAGCAGCTACACTACCGGGGACTACACCTTC. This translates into CASSYTTGDYTF. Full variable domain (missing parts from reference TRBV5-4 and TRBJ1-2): ETGVTQSPTHLIKTRGQQVTLRCSSQSGHNTVSWYQQALGQGPQFIFQYYREEENGRGNFPPRFSGLQFPNYSSELNVNALELDDSALYLCASSYTTGDYTFGSGTRLTVV.

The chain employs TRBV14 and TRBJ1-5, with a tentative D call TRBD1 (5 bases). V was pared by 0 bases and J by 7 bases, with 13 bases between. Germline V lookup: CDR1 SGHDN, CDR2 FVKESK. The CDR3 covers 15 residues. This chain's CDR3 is CASSQDRVWGQPQHF. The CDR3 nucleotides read TGTGCCAGCAGCCAAGATCGGGTGTGGGGCCAGCCCCAGCATTTT. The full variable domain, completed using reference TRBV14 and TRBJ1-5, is EAGVTQFPSHSVIEKGQTVTLRCDPISGHDNLYWYRRVMGKEIKFLLHFVKESKQDESGMPNNRFLAERTGGTYSTLKVQPAELEDSGVYFCASSQDRVWGQPQHFGDGTRLSIL.

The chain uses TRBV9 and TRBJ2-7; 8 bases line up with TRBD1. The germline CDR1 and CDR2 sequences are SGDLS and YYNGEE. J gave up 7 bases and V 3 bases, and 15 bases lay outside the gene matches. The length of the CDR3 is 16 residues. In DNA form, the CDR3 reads TGTGCCAGCAGCGATCAACCCGGGACAGGCCTATGGGAGCAGTACTTC. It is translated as CASSDQPGTGLWEQYF.

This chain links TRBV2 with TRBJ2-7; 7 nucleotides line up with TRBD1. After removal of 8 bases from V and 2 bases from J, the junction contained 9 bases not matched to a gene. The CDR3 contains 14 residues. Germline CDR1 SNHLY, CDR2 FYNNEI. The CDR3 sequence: CASGPGQLAYEQYF. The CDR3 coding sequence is TGTGCCAGCGGCCCGGGACAGTTAGCCTACGAGCAGTACTTC.

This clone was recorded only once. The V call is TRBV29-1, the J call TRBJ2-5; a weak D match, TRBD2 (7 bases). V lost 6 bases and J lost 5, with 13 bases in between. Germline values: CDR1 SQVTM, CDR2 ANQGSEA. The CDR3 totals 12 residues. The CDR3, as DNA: TGCAGCGTCATACAGGGAGGGGAGACCCAGTACTTC. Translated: CSVIQGGETQYF. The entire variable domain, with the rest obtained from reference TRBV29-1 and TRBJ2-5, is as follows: SAVISQKPSRDICQRGTSLTIQCQVDSQVTMMFWYRQQPGQSLTLIATANQGSEATYESGFVIDKFPISRPNLTFSTLTVSNMSPEDSSIYLCSVIQGGETQYFGPGTRLLVL.

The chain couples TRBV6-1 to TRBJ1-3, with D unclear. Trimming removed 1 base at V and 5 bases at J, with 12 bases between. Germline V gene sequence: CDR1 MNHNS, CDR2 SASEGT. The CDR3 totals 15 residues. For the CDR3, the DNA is TGTGCCAGCAGTGAAGGGCCGGACCCTCGAAACACCATATATTTT. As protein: CASSEGPDPRNTIYF.

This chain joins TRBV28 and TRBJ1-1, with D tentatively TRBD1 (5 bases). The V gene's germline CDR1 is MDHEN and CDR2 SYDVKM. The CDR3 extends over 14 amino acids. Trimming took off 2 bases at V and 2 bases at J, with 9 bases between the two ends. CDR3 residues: CASSLVQVNTEAFF. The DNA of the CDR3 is TGTGCCAGCAGTTTAGTACAGGTCAACACTGAAGCTTTCTTT.

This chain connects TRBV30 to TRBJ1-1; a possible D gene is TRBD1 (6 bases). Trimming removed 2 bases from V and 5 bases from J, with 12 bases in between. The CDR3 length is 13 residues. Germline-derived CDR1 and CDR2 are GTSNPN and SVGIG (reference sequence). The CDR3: CAWSPKGDTEAFF. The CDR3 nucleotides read TGTGCCTGGAGTCCGAAGGGGGATACTGAAGCTTTCTTT.

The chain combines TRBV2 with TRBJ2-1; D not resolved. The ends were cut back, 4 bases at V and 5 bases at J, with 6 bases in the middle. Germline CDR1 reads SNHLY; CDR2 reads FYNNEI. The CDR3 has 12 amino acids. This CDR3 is CASSVDDNEQFF. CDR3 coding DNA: TGTGCCAGCAGTGTGGATGACAATGAGCAGTTCTTC.

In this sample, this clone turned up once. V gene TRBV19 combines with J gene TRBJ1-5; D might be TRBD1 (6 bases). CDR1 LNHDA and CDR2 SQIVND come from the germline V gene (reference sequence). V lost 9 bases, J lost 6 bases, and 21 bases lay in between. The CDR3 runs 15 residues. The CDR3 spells CASSQARGGFQPQHF. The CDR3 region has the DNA TGTGCCAGCTCTCAGGCCAGGGGAGGCTTTCAGCCCCAGCATTTT.

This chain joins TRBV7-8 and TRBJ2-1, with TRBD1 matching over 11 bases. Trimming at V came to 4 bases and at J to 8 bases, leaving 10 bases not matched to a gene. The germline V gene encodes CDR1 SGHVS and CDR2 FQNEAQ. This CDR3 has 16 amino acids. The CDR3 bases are TGTGCCAGCAGCTATGGGGACAGGGGGAGGGGTGATGAGCAGTTCTTC. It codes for CASSYGDRGRGDEQFF.

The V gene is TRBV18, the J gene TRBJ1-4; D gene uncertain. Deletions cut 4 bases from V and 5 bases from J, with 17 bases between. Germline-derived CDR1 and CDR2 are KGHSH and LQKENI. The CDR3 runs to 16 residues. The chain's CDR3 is CASSLQPRRSNEKLFF. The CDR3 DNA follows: TGTGCCAGCTCACTCCAACCGCGGAGAAGCAATGAAAAACTGTTTTTT.

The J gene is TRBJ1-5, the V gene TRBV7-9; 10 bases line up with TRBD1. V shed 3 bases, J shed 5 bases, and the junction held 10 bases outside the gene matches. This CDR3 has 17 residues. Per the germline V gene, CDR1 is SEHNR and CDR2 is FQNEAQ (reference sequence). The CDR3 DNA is TGTGCCAGCAGCTTGGGGGACAGGGGAAGTGAAGATCAGCCCCAGCATTTT. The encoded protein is CASSLGDRGSEDQPQHF.

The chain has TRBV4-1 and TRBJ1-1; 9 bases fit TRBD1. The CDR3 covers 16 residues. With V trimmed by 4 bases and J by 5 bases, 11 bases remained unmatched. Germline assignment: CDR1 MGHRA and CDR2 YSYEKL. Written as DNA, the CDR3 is TGCGCCAGCAGCCCAGTCCCGGGACAGGGCTTGACTGAAGCTTTCTTT. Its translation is CASSPVPGQGLTEAFF.

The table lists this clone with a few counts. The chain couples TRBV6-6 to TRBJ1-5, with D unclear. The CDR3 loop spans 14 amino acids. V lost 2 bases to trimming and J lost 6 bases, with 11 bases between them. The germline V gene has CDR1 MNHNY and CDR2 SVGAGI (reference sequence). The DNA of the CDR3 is TGTGCCAGCAGTTACGAGAGAGCGGGTCAGCCCCAGCATTTT. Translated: CASSYERAGQPQHF.

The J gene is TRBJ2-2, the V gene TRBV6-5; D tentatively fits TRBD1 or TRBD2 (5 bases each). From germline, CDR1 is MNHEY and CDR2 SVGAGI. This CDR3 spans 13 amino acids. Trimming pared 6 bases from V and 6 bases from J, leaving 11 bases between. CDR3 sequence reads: CASRGRGSGELFF. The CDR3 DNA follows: TGTGCCAGCAGGGGGCGAGGGTCCGGGGAGCTGTTTTTT.